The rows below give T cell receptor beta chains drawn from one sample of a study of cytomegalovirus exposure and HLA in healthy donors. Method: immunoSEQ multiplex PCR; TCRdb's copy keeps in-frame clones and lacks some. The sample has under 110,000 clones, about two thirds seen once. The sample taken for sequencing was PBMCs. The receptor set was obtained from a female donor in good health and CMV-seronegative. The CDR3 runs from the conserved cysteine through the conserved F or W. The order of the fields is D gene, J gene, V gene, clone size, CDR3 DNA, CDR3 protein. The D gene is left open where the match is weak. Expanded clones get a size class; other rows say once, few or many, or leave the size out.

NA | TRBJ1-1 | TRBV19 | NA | TGTGCCAGTAGGACCTTTGCGGGCGGGGAAGACACTGAAGCTTTCTTT | CASRTFAGGEDTEAFF
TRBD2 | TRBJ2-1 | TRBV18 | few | TGTGCCAGCTCACCGACGGGAGGGCCGGGTGAGCAGTTCTTC | CASSPTGGPGEQFF
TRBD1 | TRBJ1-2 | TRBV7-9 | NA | TGTGCCAGCAGCTTAGGTATAGACAGGGATGGCTACACCTTC | CASSLGIDRDGYTF
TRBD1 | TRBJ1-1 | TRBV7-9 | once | TGTGCCAGCAGAGGGGACAGGGGGTGGAACACTGAAGCTTTCTTT | CASRGDRGWNTEAFF
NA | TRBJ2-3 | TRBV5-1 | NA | TGCGCCAGCAGCGCGCTTAGAGGGAGCACAGATACGCAGTATTTT | CASSALRGSTDTQYF
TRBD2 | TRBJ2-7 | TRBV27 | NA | TGTGCCAGCAGTTCCCTGACTAGCGGGAGGTTCAACTACGAGCAGTACTTC | CASSSLTSGRFNYEQYF
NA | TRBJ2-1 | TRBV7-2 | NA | TGTGCCAGCAGAAGACAGGTGTCCTACAATGAGCAGTTCTTC | CASRRQVSYNEQFF
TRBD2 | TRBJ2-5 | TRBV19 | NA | TGTGCCAGTAGTCCCAGACTAGCGGGAGGGCCCGGGGAGACCCAGTACTTC | CASSPRLAGGPGETQYF
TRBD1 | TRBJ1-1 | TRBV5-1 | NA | TGCGCCAGCAGCTTGTTTCTAGAGGGGGCGATGAACACTGAAGCTTTCTTT | CASSLFLEGAMNTEAFF
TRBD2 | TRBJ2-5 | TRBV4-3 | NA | TGCGCCAGCAGCCAAGACATAGCGGGAGGACTCCAAGAGACCCAGTACTTC | CASSQDIAGGLQETQYF
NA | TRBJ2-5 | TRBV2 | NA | TGTGCCAGCAGTGAATTGGGCAGGGCTGAAGAGACCCAGTACTTC | CASSELGRAEETQYF
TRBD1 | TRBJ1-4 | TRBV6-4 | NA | TGTGCCAGCAGGGAAGACTCCGGGACAGGGTCTGAAAAACTGTTTTTT | CASREDSGTGSEKLFF
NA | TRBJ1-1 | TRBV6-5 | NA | TGTGCCAGCAGTTACTACGGACAGATTAATGAAGCTTTCTTT | CASSYYGQINEAFF
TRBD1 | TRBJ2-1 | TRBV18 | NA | TGTGCCAGCTCACCACAGGGGGCCAATGAGCAGTTCTTC | CASSPQGANEQFF
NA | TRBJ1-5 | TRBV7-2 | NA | TGTGCCAGCAGCTTAGGTCTGAGTAATCAGCCCCAGCATTTT | CASSLGLSNQPQHF
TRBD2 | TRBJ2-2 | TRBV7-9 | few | TGTGCCAGCAGACCGGGACTAGCGGGAGGAAGCACCGGGGAGCTGTTTTTT | CASRPGLAGGSTGELFF
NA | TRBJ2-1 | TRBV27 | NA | TGTGCCAGCAGCGGGGGATTAGTCAATGAGCAGTTCTTC | CASSGGLVNEQFF
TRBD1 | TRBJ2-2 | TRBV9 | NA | TGTGCCAGCAGCACGCGACAGGGGGGGATTACCGGGGAGCTGTTTTTT | CASSTRQGGITGELFF
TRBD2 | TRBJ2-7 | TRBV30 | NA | TGTGCCTGGAGTGGGACTAGCGGGGGATACGAGCAGTACTTC | CAWSGTSGGYEQYF
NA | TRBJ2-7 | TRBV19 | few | TGTGCCAGTAGTAGAAGCGGGCTTCCCGGAGAGCAGTACTTC | CASSRSGLPGEQYF
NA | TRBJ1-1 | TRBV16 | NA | TGTGCCAGCAGCCAATTAGCCCCCGGTAGTACTGAAGCTTTCTTC | CASSQLAPGSTEAFF
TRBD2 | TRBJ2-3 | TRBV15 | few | TGTGCCACCAGCAGGAGACTAGCGGGAGCAGCTGATACGCAGTATTTT | CATSRRLAGAADTQYF
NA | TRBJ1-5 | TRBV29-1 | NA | TGCAGCCCCCGGGGAGGTAGCAATCAGCCCCAGCATTTT | CSPRGGSNQPQHF
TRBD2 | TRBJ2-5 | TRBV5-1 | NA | TGCGCCAGCAGCCTAGGACTAGCGGAGCTCCAAGAGACCCAGTACTTC | CASSLGLAELQETQYF
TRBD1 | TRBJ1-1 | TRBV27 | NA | TGTGCCAGCAGCACGGTTACAGGGGGTACTGAAGCTTTCTTT | CASSTVTGGTEAFF
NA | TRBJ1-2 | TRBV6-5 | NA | TGTGCCAGCAGTTATGGGAGGAACTATGGCTACACCTTC | CASSYGRNYGYTF
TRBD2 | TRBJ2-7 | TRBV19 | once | TGTGCCAGTAGTAATCTGGGCCTAGCGGGCATCTACGAGCAGTACTTC | CASSNLGLAGIYEQYF
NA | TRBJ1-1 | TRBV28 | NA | TGTGCCAGCAGTGATAGGGGGTTGCGCACTGAAGCTTTCTTT | CASSDRGLRTEAFF
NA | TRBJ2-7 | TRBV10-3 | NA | TGTGCCATCACGGCAATGGGGTCTAGGGACAAGGTCTACGAGCAGTACTTC | CAITAMGSRDKVYEQYF
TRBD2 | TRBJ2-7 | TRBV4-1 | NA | TGCGCCAGCAGCCAACTCCCGGGGGGGAGGTACGAGCAGTACTTC | CASSQLPGGRYEQYF
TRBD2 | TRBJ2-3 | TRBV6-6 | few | TGTGCCGCCAAGAAGGGGGCTAGCGGGATGGCTACGCAGTATTTT | CAAKKGASGMATQYF
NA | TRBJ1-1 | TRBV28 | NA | TGTGCCAGCAGTTTATTCCCGGGGGTTCTGAACACTGAAGCTTTCTTT | CASSLFPGVLNTEAFF
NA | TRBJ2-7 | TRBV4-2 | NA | TGTGCCAGCAGCCAAGATCTAGCGACCTACGAGCAGTACTTC | CASSQDLATYEQYF
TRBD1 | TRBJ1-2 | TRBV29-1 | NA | TGCAGCGGTCGGACAGGGCAGGGCTACACCTTC | CSGRTGQGYTF
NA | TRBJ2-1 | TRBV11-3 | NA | TGTGCCAGCAGCCCCCAAAGGACAGGGGTAGCGGGAGGTCGTAATGAGCAGTTCTTC | CASSPQRTGVAGGRNEQFF
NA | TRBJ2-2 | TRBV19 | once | TGTGCCAGTAGTATACAGGCTGGATCCGGGGAGCTGTTTTTT | CASSIQAGSGELFF
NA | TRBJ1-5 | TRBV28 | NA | TGTGCCAGCAGTTTCAGGGGAAGGGCTCAGCCCCAGCATTTT | CASSFRGRAQPQHF
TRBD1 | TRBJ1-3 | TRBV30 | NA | TGTGCCTGGAGTATACAGGGGTTCATATATTTT | CAWSIQGFIYF
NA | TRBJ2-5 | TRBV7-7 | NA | TGTGCCAGCAGCTTAGAGGGGCATGAGACCCAGTACTTC | CASSLEGHETQYF
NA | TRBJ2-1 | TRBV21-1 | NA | TGTGCCAGCAGCCTCCACCGGTGGGGGCCCAATGAGCAGTTCTTC | CASSLHRWGPNEQFF
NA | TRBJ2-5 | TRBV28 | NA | TGTGCCAGCAGTTTTGGGGCAGGGGTTTCTACCCAGTACTTC | CASSFGAGVSTQYF
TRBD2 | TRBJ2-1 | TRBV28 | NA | TGTGCCAGCAGTTTCCTAGCGGGAGGGCTGGGTAGTGAGCAGTTCTTC | CASSFLAGGLGSEQFF
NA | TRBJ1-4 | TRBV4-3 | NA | TGCGCCAGCAGCCAGCGGGGGGAAAAACTGTTTTTT | CASSQRGEKLFF
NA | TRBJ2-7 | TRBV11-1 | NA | TGTGCCAGCAGCTTAGATGGCTGGGGGCTTGAGCAGTACTTC | CASSLDGWGLEQYF
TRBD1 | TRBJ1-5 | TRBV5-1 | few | TGCGCCAGCAGCTTGGGGACAGGGGGGAATCAGCCCCAGCATTTT | CASSLGTGGNQPQHF
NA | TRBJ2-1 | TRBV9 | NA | TGTGCCAGCAGCCCCGGGGGCGGGAGCGGGAATGAGCAGTTCTTC | CASSPGGGSGNEQFF
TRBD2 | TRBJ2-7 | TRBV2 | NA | TGTGCCAGCAGTGTGCAGCGGGAGGGCCACGAGCAGTACTTC | CASSVQREGHEQYF
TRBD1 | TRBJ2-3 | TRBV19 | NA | TGTGCCAGTAGTATAGGGACAGGGGTAGCAGATACGCAGTATTTT | CASSIGTGVADTQYF
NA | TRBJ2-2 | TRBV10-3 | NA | TGTGCCATCTGGAGCGTCGGCGGGGAGCTGTTTTTT | CAIWSVGGELFF
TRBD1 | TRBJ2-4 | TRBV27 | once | TGTGCCAGCAGTTCGGACAGGGATGACATTCAGTACTTC | CASSSDRDDIQYF
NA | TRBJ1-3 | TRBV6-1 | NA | TGTGCCAGCAGTGAAGCGCAGGGCCCCCCTGGAAACACCATATATTTT | CASSEAQGPPGNTIYF
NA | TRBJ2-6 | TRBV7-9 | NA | TGTGCCAGCAGCTCGGACTGGGGCTCTGGGGCCAACGTCCTGACTTTC | CASSSDWGSGANVLTF
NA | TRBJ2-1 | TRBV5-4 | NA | TGTGCCAGCAGTCCTAGACTGAGCGGGTCTTACAATGAGCAGTTCTTC | CASSPRLSGSYNEQFF
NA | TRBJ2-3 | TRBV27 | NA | TGTGCCAGCAGACCGCCCCCGTCGGGGTACTTCACAGATACGCAGTATTTT | CASRPPPSGYFTDTQYF
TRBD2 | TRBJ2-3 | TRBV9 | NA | TGTGCCAGCAACAGCGGGAGGGGTCCAGATACGCAGTATTTT | CASNSGRGPDTQYF
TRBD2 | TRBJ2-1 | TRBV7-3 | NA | TGTGCCAGCACCCTCACTAGCGAGCCCCACAATGAGCAGTTCTTC | CASTLTSEPHNEQFF
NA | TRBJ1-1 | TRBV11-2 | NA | TGTGCCAGCAGCTTAGACGTCAGGGCTGAAGCTTTCTTT | CASSLDVRAEAFF
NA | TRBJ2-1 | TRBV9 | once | TGTGCCAGCAGCGTTCTGGCTAGCTCTCATGATGAGCAGTTCTTC | CASSVLASSHDEQFF
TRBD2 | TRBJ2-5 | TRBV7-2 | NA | TGTGCCAGCAGCTTGTCCGGGGGGGGAGGCCAAGAGACCCAGTACTTC | CASSLSGGGGQETQYF
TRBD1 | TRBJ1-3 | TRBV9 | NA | TGTGCCAGCAGCGGACAGGGGGGATCCGGAAACACCATATATTTT | CASSGQGGSGNTIYF